The rows below give T cell receptor beta chains drawn from one sample of a study of patients and donors after allogeneic stem cell transplantation. TCRdb reprocessed the RT-PCR reads with MiXCR, giving one entry per CDR3 protein. The sample consists of about 74,000 distinct CDR3 sequences, around 27% of them appearing once. Sequencing was carried out using blood, either unsorted or a sorted T cell fraction (not recorded which). These receptors all stem from a human donor who was either an allogeneic HSCT recipient or a stem cell or donor lymphocyte infusion donor (not recorded which). It is not recorded whose cells these are; they may come from a transplant donor. Each CDR3 is given with its conserved first and last residue. D genes are given only for firm matches. A clone size is listed for some rows: how often the clone was seen (once, few, many), or a class if it is expanded.

TRBJ2-1	few	13	TRBV11-3	NA	TGTGCCAGCAGCCCACTCGGGAGAAATGAGCAGTTCTTC	CASSPLGRNEQFF
TRBJ2-2	NA	16	TRBV18	NA	TGTGCCAGCTCACCATCCCGACTAGGGAACACCAGGGAGCTGTTTTTT	CASSPSRLGNTRELFF
TRBJ1-6	NA	16	TRBV20-1	TRBD1	TGCAGTGCTAGGTCCACAGGGGGCCTCTATAATTCACCCCTCCACTTT	CSARSTGGLYNSPLHF
TRBJ2-2	few	15	TRBV29-1	TRBD1	TGCAGCGCGGGGCAGGGGGCGCTTGGTACCGGGGAGCTGTTTTTT	CSAGQGALGTGELFF
TRBJ2-2	NA	17	TRBV4-1	NA	TGCGCCAGCAGCCAAGAGCGAATCCTAAGGTGGACCGGGGAGCTGTTTTTT	CASSQERILRWTGELFF
TRBJ1-1	NA	14	TRBV7-2	TRBD1	TGTGCCAGCAGCTTAGTTGGACAGGGGACTGAAGCTTTCTTT	CASSLVGQGTEAFF
TRBJ1-1	few	13	TRBV7-3	NA	TGTGCCAGCAGCTTAGGTGGGGCCGGTGAAGCTTTCTTT	CASSLGGAGEAFF
TRBJ2-1	few	16	TRBV5-1	TRBD2	TGCGCCAGCAGCCCTCCCACTAGCGGGATCATTAATGAGCAGTTCTTC	CASSPPTSGIINEQFF
TRBJ2-1	few	15	TRBV5-1	NA	TGCGCCAGCAGGGGGGACATTGCCTCCTACAATGAGCAGTTCTTC	CASRGDIASYNEQFF
TRBJ2-7	NA	14	TRBV21-1	NA	TGTGCCAGCAGCAAGAGGGATACCGCCTACGAGCAGTACTTC	CASSKRDTAYEQYF
TRBJ1-6	NA	15	TRBV7-3	TRBD1	TGTGCCAGCAGCTTACTGGGACAGGGCGGCTCACCCCTCCACTTT	CASSLLGQGGSPLHF
TRBJ1-1	NA	15	TRBV5-1	NA	TGCGCCAGCAGCTTGGAAGGGCCTCACTACACTGAAGCTTTCTTT	CASSLEGPHYTEAFF
TRBJ1-1	few	16	TRBV10-3	TRBD1	TGTGCCATCAGATTATCCGGGACAGGGGTTTACACTGAAGCTTTCTTT	CAIRLSGTGVYTEAFF
TRBJ2-1	few	15	TRBV6-5	NA	TGTGCCAGCAGTTATGACAGGCCCTCCTACAATGAGCAGTTCTTC	CASSYDRPSYNEQFF
TRBJ1-4	few	14	TRBV27	NA	TGTGCCAGCAGTTTAACAGCCCATAATGAAAAACTGTTTTTT	CASSLTAHNEKLFF
TRBJ1-6	few	15	TRBV7-9	NA	TGTGCCAGCAGCTTAAGTGGGGTTGGGGGTTCACCCCTCCACTTT	CASSLSGVGGSPLHF
TRBJ2-1	NA	15	TRBV10-3	TRBD2	TGTGCCATCAATGACGGCGGGAGGACGAGAAATGAGCAGTTCTTC	CAINDGGRTRNEQFF
TRBJ2-7	NA	12	TRBV20-1	TRBD1	TGCAGTGCTGCTGACAGGGGTCTCGAGCAGTACTTC	CSAADRGLEQYF
TRBJ1-2	NA	13	TRBV28	NA	TGTGCCAGCAGTTTAGCGACGGTGAGCGGCTACACCTTC	CASSLATVSGYTF
TRBJ1-1	NA	12	TRBV29-1	NA	TGCAGCGCCCTGCCGGAGAACACTGAAGCTTTCTTT	CSALPENTEAFF
TRBJ2-7	NA	14	TRBV5-1	NA	TGCGCCAGCAGCCCTACTCGTACCACCTACGAGCAGTACTTC	CASSPTRTTYEQYF
TRBJ2-7	few	17	TRBV7-9	TRBD2	TGTGCCAGCAGCTTTTCCGGGACTAGCGGGGGATCCTACGAGCAGTACTTC	CASSFSGTSGGSYEQYF
TRBJ1-6	few	13	TRBV7-9	NA	TGTGCCAGCAGCTTACCGTATAATTCACCCCTCCACTTT	CASSLPYNSPLHF
TRBJ2-5	few	16	TRBV7-9	NA	TGTGCCAGCAGCTTCCGGGACTCGGTCTTTCGGGAGACCCAGTACTTC	CASSFRDSVFRETQYF
TRBJ1-4	NA	15	TRBV7-2	NA	TGTGCCAGCAGCTTAATCCCCCCCTGGGGTGAAAAACTGTTTTTT	CASSLIPPWGEKLFF
TRBJ2-1	few	16	TRBV5-1	NA	TGCGCCAGCAGCTTGGGGTTAGGGGGAACCTACAATGAGCAGTTCTTC	CASSLGLGGTYNEQFF
TRBJ2-3	few	11	TRBV5-1	NA	TGCGCCAGCAGCTCACAATCTACGCAGTATTTT	CASSSQSTQYF
TRBJ1-5	many	15	TRBV27	TRBD1	TGTGCCAGCAGGCTCTCGGACAGGGATAGTCAGCCCCAGCATTTT	CASRLSDRDSQPQHF
TRBJ1-2	few	12	TRBV12-3/TRBV12-4	NA	TGTGCCAGCAGTTTGAGGGCAGACGGCTACACCTTC	CASSLRADGYTF
TRBJ1-2	few	17	TRBV7-2	NA	TGTGCCAGCAGCTTAAACTTGGGACACCGCCCTAACTATGGCTACACCTTC	CASSLNLGHRPNYGYTF
TRBJ2-2	few	13	TRBV7-9	NA	TGTGCCAGCAGCCCACGAACCACCGGGGAGCTGTTTTTT	CASSPRTTGELFF
TRBJ1-3	many	11	TRBV7-9	NA	TGTGCCAGCAGCTTAGTGGACACCATATATTTT	CASSLVDTIYF
TRBJ1-1	few	14	TRBV6-5	TRBD1	TGTGCCAGCACCCAGACAGGGCAGAACACTGAAGCTTTCTTT	CASTQTGQNTEAFF
TRBJ1-4	few	17	TRBV7-9	TRBD1	TGTGCCAGCAGCCTCCACGGGACAGGGAAAAATAATGAAAAACTGTTTTTT	CASSLHGTGKNNEKLFF
TRBJ2-7	few	13	TRBV29-1	NA	TGCAGCGTTGGGGGCAGGGCCCCCTACGAGCAGTACTTC	CSVGGRAPYEQYF
TRBJ1-5	few	13	TRBV20-1	NA	TGCAGTGCAAGGACAGCAACTAATCAGCCCCAGCATTTT	CSARTATNQPQHF
TRBJ2-2	few	14	TRBV4-3	TRBD2	TGCGCCAGCGGACTAGCGGAAAGTACCGGGGAGCTGTTTTTT	CASGLAESTGELFF
TRBJ1-1	few	13	TRBV20-1	NA	TGCAGTGCTAGAGAAGACAGGAACACTGAAGCTTTCTTT	CSAREDRNTEAFF
TRBJ1-3	NA	15	TRBV4-3	TRBD1	TGCGCCAGCAGCCAAAACAGGGGGCCTGGAAACACCTTATATTTT	CASSQNRGPGNTLYF
TRBJ1-2	NA	13	TRBV9	TRBD1	TGTGCCAGCAACCAGGGGGCCCGTTATGGCTACACCTTC	CASNQGARYGYTF
TRBJ2-1	few	11	TRBV12-3/TRBV12-4	NA	TGTGCCAGCAGTTTTTTTAAGGGGCAGTTCTTC	CASSFFKGQFF
TRBJ2-2	many	17	TRBV4-2	TRBD2	TGTGCCAGCAGCTCAGTGGTTAGCGGGAGAGGGGCCGGGGAGCTGTTTTTT	CASSSVVSGRGAGELFF
TRBJ1-5	few	16	TRBV7-9	TRBD1	TGTGCCAGCAGCTTAGATTGGGTGGACAGGGCCCAGCCCCAGCATTTT	CASSLDWVDRAQPQHF
TRBJ2-7	few	13	TRBV6-2/TRBV6-3	NA	TGTGCCAGCAGTTACTACTATGACTACGAGCAGTACTTC	CASSYYYDYEQYF
TRBJ2-7	few	13	TRBV4-1	NA	TGCGCCAGCAGCGATGGGGTGGGGTACGAGCAGTACTTC	CASSDGVGYEQYF
TRBJ2-1	few	14	TRBV12-3/TRBV12-4	TRBD2	TGTGCCAGCAGTTTACTAGCGGGAGGGGATGAGCAGTTCTTC	CASSLLAGGDEQFF
TRBJ2-7	NA	14	TRBV27	NA	TGTGCCAGCAGTTTACTGGGACCCTCCTACGAGCAGTACTTC	CASSLLGPSYEQYF
TRBJ2-7	once	15	TRBV5-1	NA	TGCGCCAGCAGCTGGGCACGCCAGGGACCCTACGAGCAGTACTTC	CASSWARQGPYEQYF
TRBJ2-2	once	18	TRBV24-1	NA	TGTGCCACCAGTGAATCCCCGACACTTCGTGAAGGAACCGGGGAGCTGTTTTTT	CATSESPTLREGTGELFF
TRBJ2-2	few	15	TRBV27	NA	TGTGCCAGCAGTTTCATCGGCCCCACGTCCATCGAGCTGTTTTTT	CASSFIGPTSIELFF
TRBJ1-2	many	15	TRBV18	NA	TGTGCCAGCTCACGGAGAGAGACTCCTAACTATGGCTACACCTTC	CASSRRETPNYGYTF